These 25 T cell receptor beta chains originate from one sample sequenced in a study of response to subunit inactivated influenza vaccine. One entry per CDR3 protein results from TCRdb running MiXCR on the RT-PCR reads. The table lists roughly 460,000 distinct CDR3 sequences, roughly 9.7% of them singletons. The sequences come from PBMCs from blood, collected about 6 weeks after vaccination. The receptors derive from a man aged 45-60 years who received an inactivated influenza vaccine.

The gene calls are TRBV7-2 and TRBJ2-2; D ambiguous. CDR3 size: 15 residues. Trimming left V 1 base short and J 7 bases short, with 13 bases between. The germline gives CDR1 SGHTA, CDR2 FQGNSA. The CDR3 DNA follows: TGTGCCAGCAGCTTAGGGGGAAGGCCCATCGGGGAGCTGTTTTTT. It is translated as CASSLGGRPIGELFF.

This clonotype came up a few times. This sequence joins TRBV12-3 or TRBV12-4 and TRBJ2-3, with 8 bases identical to TRBD1. The length of the CDR3 is 17 residues. The V segment lost 5 bases and the J segment 2 bases; nucleotides outside the gene matches: 12. CDR3 residues: CASSVPLRTGITDTQYF. CDR3 sequence (DNA): TGTGCCAGCAGTGTCCCCTTGCGGACAGGGATCACAGATACGCAGTATTTT.

The chain combines TRBV19 with TRBJ1-5, with 10 bases fitting TRBD1. V dropped 5 bases and J dropped 2; count of bases not matched to a gene: 6. The CDR3 totals 16 residues. Germline V gene lookup returns CDR1 LNHDA and CDR2 SQIVND (reference sequence). The CDR3 here is CASSGDRGSGNQPQHF. The CDR3, as DNA: TGTGCCAGTAGTGGGGACAGGGGCTCTGGCAATCAGCCCCAGCATTTT.

In this sample, this clonotype turned up many times. The gene calls are TRBV10-3 and TRBJ1-2; D may be TRBD1 (6 bases). Trimming removed 7 bases at V and 1 base at J, with 16 bases between. This CDR3 is 15 amino acids long. The germline CDR1 and CDR2 sequences are ENHRY and SYGVKD. Here the CDR3 reads CAINRGGSNNYGYTF. Written as DNA, the CDR3 is TGTGCCATCAATAGGGGGGGATCTAATAACTATGGCTACACCTTC.

The sample holds many counts of this clonotype. The chain couples TRBV4-1 to TRBJ1-3, with 8 bases aligning to TRBD1. V gave up 1 base and J gave up 6 bases; unmatched junction bases: 8. From germline, CDR1 is MGHRA and CDR2 YSYEKL. The CDR3 is 16 residues long. CDR3: CASSQVAVQGVNTIYF. CDR3 DNA sequence: TGCGCCAGCAGCCAAGTGGCGGTACAGGGGGTAAACACCATATATTTT.

The chain has TRBV7-2 and TRBJ2-5; TRBD2 matches at 12 bases. Trimming removed 6 bases from V and 2 bases from J; junction bases left unmatched: 7. In germline, CDR1 is SGHTA, CDR2 FQGNSA. The CDR3 contains 16 residues. Here the CDR3 reads CASSQGLAGQQETQYF. CDR3 bases: TGTGCCAGCAGTCAAGGACTAGCGGGGCAGCAAGAGACCCAGTACTTC.

This clonotype has at least ten counts. The chain employs TRBV29-1 and TRBJ2-1, with D unclear. The V and J ends lost 6 bases and 8 bases respectively, with 14 bases between them. CDR1 is SQVTM, CDR2 ANQGSEA, per germline. The CDR3 spans 12 residues. CDR3 DNA sequence: TGCAGCGTCGTACCCATTCTCGATGAGCAGTTCTTC. It translates to CSVVPILDEQFF.

This clonotype was counted a few times. V usage is TRBV15 and J usage is TRBJ2-7; the D call may be TRBD1 or TRBD2 (6 bases each). V shed 0 bases and J shed 5 bases, with 26 bases lying between them. This CDR3 contains 19 residues. Germline CDR1 and CDR2: LNHNV and YYDKDF (reference sequence). The CDR3 bases are TGTGCCACCAGCAGAGATCAGGGGAGGCCCTGGAGTGGTTTAAACGAGCAGTACTTC. It codes for CATSRDQGRPWSGLNEQYF.

This clonotype was recorded at least ten times. This chain connects TRBV24-1 to TRBJ2-2, with D tentatively TRBD1 (6 bases). V dropped 7 bases and J dropped 7 bases, with 15 bases sitting between them. Germline V gives CDR1 KGHDR, CDR2 SFDVKD. The CDR3 has 14 residues. The chain's CDR3 is CATSSQGTVGELFF. In DNA form, the CDR3 reads TGTGCCACCAGCTCTCAGGGGACGGTCGGGGAGCTGTTTTTT.

This clonotype showed up many times. The chain has TRBV9 and TRBJ2-3; 10 nucleotides line up with TRBD1. V was pared by 4 bases and J by 6 bases, with 8 bases of the junction left unmatched. The CDR3 has 15 amino acids. Looked up from germline, CDR1 is SGDLS and CDR2 is YYNGEE. The CDR3 spells CASSSRGQGLDTQYF. The CDR3 nucleotides are TGTGCCAGCAGCTCGAGGGGACAGGGGCTGGATACGCAGTATTTT.

This clonotype was picked up a small number of times. V is TRBV7-2 and J is TRBJ1-2, with unresolved D. Germline-derived CDR1 and CDR2 are SGHTA and FQGNSA. CDR3 length: 12 amino acids. V was trimmed by 2 bases and J by 4 bases, leaving 5 bases between them. In DNA form, the CDR3 reads TGTGCCAGCAGCTTAAACCCCTATGGCTACACCTTC. Translation: CASSLNPYGYTF. The full variable domain, rest sourced from reference TRBV7-2 and TRBJ1-2, is GAGVSQSPSNKVTEKGKDVELRCDPISGHTALYWYRQSLGQGLEFLIYFQGNSAPDKSGLPSDRFSAERTGGSVSTLTIQRTQQEDSAVYLCASSLNPYGYTFGSGTRLTVV.

The chain combines TRBV21-1 with TRBJ2-7; the table's D call of TRBD2 was not tested on the DNA. TRBV21-1 is designated a pseudogene. The CDR3 contains 18 residues. CDR3 sequence (DNA): TGTGCCAGCAGCAAAGTGGGGACTAGCGGGAGGTTACCATACGAGCAGTACTTC. Amino acid sequence: CASSKVGTSGRLPYEQYF.

This clonotype has more than one count but fewer than ten. CDR3 in amino acids: CSAPAVAGADTQYF. The CDR3 region has the DNA TGCAGTGCCCCGGCCGTAGCGGGAGCAGATACGCAGTATTTT. The chain links TRBV20-1 to TRBJ2-3; 9 bases are a match to TRBD2. The CDR3 is 14 residues long. Germline CDR1 is DFQATT and CDR2 is SNEGSKA (reference sequence). Trimming took 6 bases from V and 4 from J; bases not matched to a gene: 8.

The V gene is TRBV15, the J gene TRBJ2-1; D gene ambiguous. Germline V lookup: CDR1 LNHNV, CDR2 YYDKDF (reference sequence). The V end was cut by 0 bases, the J end by 6 bases, with 9 bases between. The CDR3 totals 14 residues. The CDR3: CATSRDRGRNEQFF. The CDR3 DNA is TGTGCCACCAGCAGAGATAGAGGCCGCAATGAGCAGTTCTTC.

In its sample, this clonotype was seen many times. This chain connects TRBV5-1 to TRBJ2-7, with D uncertain. CDR1 and CDR2 from the germline V gene are SGHRS and YFSETQ. The CDR3 consists of 14 residues. V was cut by 1 base and J by 0 bases, with 8 bases left in between. CDR3 coding DNA: TGCGCCAGCAGCTTGACAGCCTACTCCTACGAGCAGTACTTC. Its protein product is CASSLTAYSYEQYF.

This clonotype occurred a few times. The chain is built from TRBV12-3 or TRBV12-4 and TRBJ2-1, with 11 bases that match TRBD2. The junction had 6 bases not matched to a gene; V was cut back by 3 bases and J by 14 bases. The CDR3 totals 13 residues. CDR3 in amino acids: CASSLISGREEFF. In DNA form, the CDR3 reads TGTGCCAGCAGTTTGATTAGCGGGAGGGAGGAGTTCTTC.

In this sample, this clonotype turned up a few times. V and J are TRBV12-3 or TRBV12-4 and TRBJ1-2, with D possibly TRBD1 on 5 matching bases. Trimming cost V 6 bases and J 0 bases, with 11 bases left between them. This CDR3 comprises 14 residues. CDR3 loop: CASRQRGPNYGYTF. CDR3 sequence (DNA): TGTGCCAGCAGGCAGAGGGGTCCTAACTATGGCTACACCTTC.

The rearrangement joins TRBV7-2 to TRBJ1-6, with no clear D. Trimming pared 2 bases from V and 9 bases from J, leaving 5 bases between. The CDR3 spans 12 residues. CDR1 is SGHTA and CDR2 is FQGNSA in the germline V gene. CDR3 protein: CASSLFPSPLHF. DNA of the CDR3: TGTGCCAGCAGCTTATTCCCTTCACCCCTCCACTTT.

This clonotype was found a few times. The V and J genes are TRBV12-3 or TRBV12-4 and TRBJ2-4; no clear D. Deletions cut 2 bases from V and 0 bases from J, with 11 bases between. This CDR3 spans 16 amino acids. The CDR3 sequence is CASSLSSKLAKNIQYF. DNA for the CDR3: TGTGCCAGCAGTTTATCGTCTAAGCTAGCCAAAAACATTCAGTACTTC.

The chain recombines TRBV20-1 with TRBJ1-5; D is ambiguous. V was cut by 5 bases and J by 3 bases, with 14 bases left in between. There are 14 residues in the CDR3. Germline V gene lookup returns CDR1 DFQATT and CDR2 SNEGSKA (reference sequence). The CDR3 sequence is CSALTPRDNQPQHF. The CDR3 coding sequence is TGCAGTGCTTTGACTCCGAGGGACAATCAGCCCCAGCATTTT.

The J gene is TRBJ1-1, the V gene TRBV25-1; perhaps TRBD1 as D (6 bases). CDR3 length: 15 amino acids. V gave up 2 bases and J gave up 4 bases, with 14 bases separating them. Germline loops: CDR1 MGHDK, CDR2 SYGVNS. The CDR3 here is CASSERGGQGTEAFF. Written as DNA, the CDR3 is TGTGCCAGCAGTGAACGTGGGGGGCAAGGCACTGAAGCTTTCTTT. Together with reference TRBV25-1 and TRBJ1-1, the CDR3 gives the full variable domain: EADIYQTPRYLVIGTGKKITLECSQTMGHDKMYWYQQDPGMELHLIHYSYGVNSTEKGDLSSESTVSRIRTEHFPLTLESARPSHTSQYLCASSERGGQGTEAFFGQGTRLTVV.

J is TRBJ2-7 and V is TRBV6-5; possibly TRBD1 or TRBD2 for D (5 bases each). CDR3 length equals 16 residues. V was trimmed by 2 bases and J by 0 bases, leaving 14 bases between them. Germline V gene sequence: CDR1 MNHEY, CDR2 SVGAGI. This CDR3 reads CASSYGGDGASYEQYF. The CDR3 region has the DNA TGTGCCAGCAGTTACGGGGGTGATGGGGCCTCCTACGAGCAGTACTTC.

This clonotype showed up just a few times. The rearrangement links TRBV7-2 to TRBJ1-1, with D perhaps TRBD1 (5 bases). The CDR3 is 16 residues long. Germline CDR1 reads SGHTA; CDR2 reads FQGNSA. Trimming took off 7 bases at V and 5 bases at J, with 23 bases between the two ends. The CDR3 sequence: CASTPGGSAGWTEAFF. As DNA, the CDR3 is TGTGCCAGCACCCCGGGGGGTTCGGCGGGGTGGACTGAAGCTTTCTTT.

This clonotype was recorded at least ten times. The chain recombines TRBV6-1 with TRBJ2-3, with 8 positions matching TRBD2. This CDR3 region has 14 residues. Germline V gene lookup returns CDR1 MNHNS and CDR2 SASEGT. The J segment lost 5 bases and the V segment lost 7 bases, leaving 8 bases of the junction unmatched. The CDR3 reads CASTGGASLDTQYF. CDR3 in DNA: TGTGCCAGCACCGGGGGGGCCAGTTTAGATACGCAGTATTTT.

V and J are TRBV7-2 and TRBJ2-2; 8 positions match TRBD2. After removal of 5 bases from V and 4 bases from J, the junction contained 6 bases not matched to a gene. This CDR3 spans 15 amino acids. CDR1 SGHTA and CDR2 FQGNSA come from the germline V gene. The CDR3 DNA reads as TGTGCCAGCAGCCCAGCCCTAGCGGGCACCGGGGAGCTGTTTTTT. Protein sequence: CASSPALAGTGELFF.